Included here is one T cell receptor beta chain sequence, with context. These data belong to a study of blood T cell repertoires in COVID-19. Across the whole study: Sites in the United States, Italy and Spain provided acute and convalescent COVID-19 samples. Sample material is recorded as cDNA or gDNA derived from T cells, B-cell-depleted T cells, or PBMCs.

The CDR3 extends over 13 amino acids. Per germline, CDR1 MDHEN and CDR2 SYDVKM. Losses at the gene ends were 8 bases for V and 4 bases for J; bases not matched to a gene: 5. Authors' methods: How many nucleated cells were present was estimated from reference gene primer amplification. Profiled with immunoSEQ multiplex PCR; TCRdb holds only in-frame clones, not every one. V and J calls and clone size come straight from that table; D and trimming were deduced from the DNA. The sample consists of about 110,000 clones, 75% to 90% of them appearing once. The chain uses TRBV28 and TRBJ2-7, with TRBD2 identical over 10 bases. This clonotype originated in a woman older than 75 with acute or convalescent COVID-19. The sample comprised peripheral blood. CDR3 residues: CASAAGGRYEQYF. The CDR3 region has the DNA TGTGCCAGCGCAGCGGGGGGGCGTTACGAGCAGTACTTC.